The 7 T cell receptor beta chains below all came from one sample that was sequenced in a study of tumor-infiltrating lymphocytes in primary liver carcinoma. Bulk tissue was left unsorted, and RNA and DNA were co-extracted from 20-30 mg of it. A primer matching the constant region was used to make TCR beta cDNA from 500 to 650 ng of total RNA. Each TCR beta library was derived from three nested multiplex PCR rounds that employed slightly modified ARM-PCR. A C-beta reverse primer was combined with TRBV1-TRBV30 forward primers in the first two PCR rounds, and each round had around 11 cycles. In TCRdb, the multiplex PCR reads were re-called with MiXCR into one record per CDR3 protein. The data show some 180,000 distinct CDR3 sequences, around four fifths seen once. Sample: tumor tissue from primary liver carcinoma. All receptors come from a man aged 35 to 55 with primary liver carcinoma and hepatitis B virus infection.

CDR3 sequence: CASSLSSGNGQETQYF. The CDR3 nucleotides are TGCGCCAGCAGCTTGTCAAGCGGGAATGGTCAAGAGACCCAGTACTTC. The chain recombines TRBV5-1 with TRBJ2-5; the match to TRBD2 covers 7 bases. The CDR3 runs to 16 residues. In germline, CDR1 is SGHRS, CDR2 YFSETQ. J lost 2 bases, V lost 1 base, and 8 bases had no gene match.

This clonotype was counted once. V usage is TRBV30 and J usage is TRBJ1-2; D is perhaps TRBD1 (6 bases). This CDR3 is built from 12 residues. V was pared by 4 bases and J by 10 bases, with 16 bases between. CDR1 and CDR2 (germline): GTSNPN, SVGIG (reference sequence). The CDR3 nucleotides are TGTGCCTGGACCTGCGACAGGCTCAACTACACCTTC. Residues: CAWTCDRLNYTF.

Concerning this clonotype itself: Because the CDR3 is missing its conserved closing phenylalanine or tryptophan, this is likely a read error. V gene TRBV5-1 combines with J gene TRBJ2-3; D might be TRBD2 (7 bases). The CDR3 extends over 15 amino acids. Trimming pared 3 bases from V and 5 bases from J, leaving 16 bases between. Germline V CDR1 and CDR2: SGHRS, YFSETQ. CDR3 amino acids: CASSSTGGERDTQYL. For the CDR3, the DNA is TGCGCCAGCAGCTCGACGGGGGGCGAACGAGATACGCAGTATCTT.

V and J are TRBV28 and TRBJ1-5; no definite D call. The V and J ends lost 4 bases and 4 bases respectively, with 17 bases between them. The germline CDR1 and CDR2 sequences are MDHEN and SYDVKM. This CDR3 is built from 16 residues. CDR3 region: CASSYSPKLSNQPQHF. CDR3 DNA sequence: TGTGCCAGCAGTTATAGCCCCAAACTATCAAATCAGCCCCAGCATTTT.

As regards this clonotype: One end of the junction varies from germline; a read error may be responsible. The genes are TRBV11-2 and TRBJ2-7; weak D call: TRBD1 (5 bases). Near its end, the DNA agrees better with TRBJ2-1, so the J call may be wrong. The CDR3 consists of 15 residues. CDR1 is SGHAT and CDR2 is FQNNGV in the germline V gene. The CDR3 here is CASSLRWTWENEQFF. Written as DNA, the CDR3 is TGTGCTAGCAGCTTACGATGGACATGGGAAAACGAACAGTTCTTC.

Comment on this clonotype: Because the CDR3 is missing its conserved closing phenylalanine or tryptophan, this is likely a read error. The chain couples TRBV29-1 to TRBJ1-1; D unresolved. CDR1 is SQVTM, CDR2 ANQGSEA, per germline. Trimming removed 5 bases at V and 0 bases at J, with 16 bases between. This CDR3 has 15 residues. CDR3 region: CSVCVGWGMNTEAFL. CDR3 in DNA: TGCAGCGTTTGTGTAGGATGGGGTATGAACACTGAAGCTTTCTTG.

The rearrangement links TRBV29-1 to TRBJ2-5; TRBD2 matches 8 bases. The CDR3 covers 16 residues. With V trimmed by 7 bases and J by 4 bases, 17 bases remained unmatched. Germline V CDR1 and CDR2: SQVTM, ANQGSEA. CDR3 coding DNA: TGCAGCGCCTACACGACTTCGGGACTAGTGGGAGAGACCCAGTACTTC. Translation gives CSAYTTSGLVGETQYF.